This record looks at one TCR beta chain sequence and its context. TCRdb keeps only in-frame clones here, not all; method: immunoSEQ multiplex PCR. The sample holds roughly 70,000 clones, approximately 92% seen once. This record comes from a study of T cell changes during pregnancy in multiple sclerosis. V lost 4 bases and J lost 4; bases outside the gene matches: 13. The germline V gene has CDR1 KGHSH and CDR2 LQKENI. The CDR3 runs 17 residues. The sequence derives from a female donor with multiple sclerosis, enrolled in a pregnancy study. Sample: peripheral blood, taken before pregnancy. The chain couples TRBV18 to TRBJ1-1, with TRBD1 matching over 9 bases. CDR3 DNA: TGTGCCAGCTCACGAACTATAGGACAGGGGCAATTCACTGAAGCTTTCTTT. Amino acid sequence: CASSRTIGQGQFTEAFF.